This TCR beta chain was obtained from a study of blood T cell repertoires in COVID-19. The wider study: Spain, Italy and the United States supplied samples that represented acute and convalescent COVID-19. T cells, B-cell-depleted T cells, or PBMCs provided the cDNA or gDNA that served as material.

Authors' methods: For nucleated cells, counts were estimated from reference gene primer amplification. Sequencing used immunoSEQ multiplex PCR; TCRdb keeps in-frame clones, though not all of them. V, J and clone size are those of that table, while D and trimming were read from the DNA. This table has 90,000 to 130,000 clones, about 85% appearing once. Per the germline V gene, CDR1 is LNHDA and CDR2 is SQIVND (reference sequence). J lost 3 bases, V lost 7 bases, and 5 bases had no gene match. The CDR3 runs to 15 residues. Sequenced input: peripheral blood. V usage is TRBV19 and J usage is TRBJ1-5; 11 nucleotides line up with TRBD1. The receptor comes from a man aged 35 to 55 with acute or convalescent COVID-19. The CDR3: CASTLDRGHNQPQHF. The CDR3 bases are TGTGCCAGTACCCTGGACAGGGGGCACAATCAGCCCCAGCATTTT.